This T cell receptor (beta chain) is drawn from a study of human thymus T cells. Germline assignment: CDR1 SEHNR and CDR2 FQNEAQ (reference sequence). The CDR3 runs to 14 residues. V shed 1 base and J shed 6 bases, with 10 bases lying between them. Findings and limits, study-wide: There appeared to be biased usage of V and J genes in thymic and blood repertoires.

This clone was counted once. Its antigen is as yet unknown. Sequencing was performed with immunoSEQ multiplex PCR; in TCRdb, only in-frame clones are kept and a portion is missing. The table includes more than 45,000 clones, approximately 95% detected once. Only four of the eight donors provided a 0.5-1 mL blood sample. No fixed cell number was used; all available blood leukocytes supplied DNA. This clonotype originated in a boy under two years old with a congenital heart defect but otherwise immunologically healthy. The chain joins TRBV7-9 to TRBJ2-4; no firm D call. Source material: blood. The CDR3 protein is CASSLGLTPNIQYF. The DNA for the CDR3 is TGTGCCAGCAGCTTAGGGCTAACCCCAAACATTCAGTACTTC.